These 20 T cell receptor beta chains share one sample of origin, sequenced in a study of shared clonotypes between healthy human individuals. Sequencing used immunoSEQ multiplex PCR; TCRdb keeps in-frame clones, though not all of them. The repertoire holds about 2 million clones, with approximately 94% as singletons. It was CD45RO-negative cells, positively selected for CCR7, that made up naive CD8 cells, with terminally differentiated effector memory CD45RA+ cells excluded. The sample taken for sequencing was naive CD8+ T cells sorted from blood. Every receptor here comes from a man aged 18 to 29 in good health.

The gene calls are TRBV4-3 and TRBJ1-6; D uncertain. Germline V gene lookup returns CDR1 LGHNA and CDR2 YSLEER. This CDR3 has 13 amino acids. V was clipped by 4 bases and J by 6 bases, with 7 bases between them. Written as DNA, the CDR3 is TGCGCCAGCAGCCCCGACCGTAATTCACCCCTCCACTTT. This encodes CASSPDRNSPLHF.

The rearrangement uses TRBV7-2 and TRBJ2-7; possible D gene TRBD2, 6 bases. V dropped 4 bases and J dropped 3 bases, with 13 bases sitting between them. The CDR3 contains 14 residues. Germline lookup yields CDR1 SGHTA and CDR2 FQGNSA. CDR3 sequence reads: CASSSSGLFYEQYF. Here the CDR3 DNA reads TGTGCCAGCAGCTCTTCGGGACTCTTCTACGAGCAGTACTTC.

V and J are TRBV1 and TRBJ2-3; the table's D call, TRBD2, was not checked against the DNA. TRBV1 is recorded as a pseudogene. There are 17 residues in the CDR3. CDR3 DNA: TGCACCAGCAGCCAAGATCCCACTAGCGGGAGCCCAGATACGCAGTATTTT. As protein: CTSSQDPTSGSPDTQYF.

This clone was seen only a few times. The rearrangement joins TRBV7-2 to TRBJ2-7, with 10 bases aligning to TRBD2. Germline CDR1 is SGHTA and CDR2 is FQGNSA. This CDR3 contains 18 residues. The V gene end was trimmed by 6 bases and the J gene end by 0 bases; junction bases not matched to a gene: 14. The CDR3, as DNA: TGTGCCAGCAGTTTCCGACCCGTAAGCGGGAGGGCCTCCTACGAGCAGTACTTC. As protein: CASSFRPVSGRASYEQYF.

The table lists this clone with a few counts. CDR3 DNA sequence: TGTGCCAGCAGCTTTGGGGAGAATACGCAGTATTTT. Residues: CASSFGENTQYF. The genes are TRBV11-2 and TRBJ2-3; maybe TRBD2 (5 bases). Per the germline V gene, CDR1 is SGHAT and CDR2 is FQNNGV. Trimming removed 3 bases at V and 7 bases at J, with 8 bases between. CDR3 length equals 12 residues.

This clone was seen more than once but under ten times. The genes are TRBV2 and TRBJ2-3, with D perhaps being TRBD1 or TRBD2 (5 bases each). CDR1 and CDR2 from the germline V gene are SNHLY and FYNNEI. V lost 8 bases and J 4 bases, leaving 16 bases between the germline ends. The CDR3 is 14 amino acids. The CDR3: CASGGDRDADTQYF. As DNA, the CDR3 is TGTGCCAGCGGTGGGGACCGGGACGCAGATACGCAGTATTTT.

The chain has TRBV6-5 and TRBJ2-3; 9 positions match TRBD2. Looked up from germline, CDR1 is MNHEY and CDR2 is SVGAGI. V was clipped by 2 bases and J by 6 bases; unmatched bases: 9. The CDR3 is made up of 16 amino acids. CDR3 loop: CASSYGREGIGDTQYF. The CDR3 bases are TGTGCCAGCAGTTACGGGCGGGAGGGTATAGGGGATACGCAGTATTTT.

The chain recombines TRBV4-3 with TRBJ2-5; D may correspond to TRBD1 or TRBD2 (5 bases each). The germline gives CDR1 LGHNA, CDR2 YSLEER. Deletions cut 4 bases from V and 1 base from J, with 13 bases between. The CDR3 length is 15 residues. The CDR3 DNA sequence: TGCGCCAGCAGCCGGGGACCGACCAGCCAAGAGACCCAGTACTTC. The encoded protein is CASSRGPTSQETQYF.

J is TRBJ2-7 and V is TRBV4-1; 13 nucleotides agree with TRBD2. The CDR3 is 17 amino acids. Germline lookup yields CDR1 MGHRA and CDR2 YSYEKL. V dropped 6 bases and J dropped 0; count of bases not matched to a gene: 8. Here the CDR3 reads CASRQTSGGFVSYEQYF. CDR3 coding DNA: TGCGCCAGCAGGCAGACTAGCGGGGGGTTCGTCTCCTACGAGCAGTACTTC.

The genes are TRBV19 and TRBJ2-7, with 10 bases fitting TRBD1. Trimming removed 4 bases from V and 4 bases from J; junction bases left unmatched: 7. This CDR3 contains 15 residues. The germline gives CDR1 LNHDA, CDR2 SQIVND (reference sequence). CDR3 nucleotide sequence: TGTGCCAGTAGTAACCCAGGGACAGGGGAGTACGAGCAGTACTTC. This codes for CASSNPGTGEYEQYF.

A remark on this clone: The sample has other DNA sequences that encode this CDR3 too. This chain links TRBV7-6 with TRBJ2-7; D is unresolved. The germline CDR1 and CDR2 sequences are SGHVS and FNYEAQ. This CDR3 comprises 13 residues. V dropped 0 bases and J dropped 3 bases, with 6 bases sitting between them. The chain's CDR3 is CASSLAGDYEQYF. The DNA for the CDR3 is TGTGCCAGCAGCTTAGCAGGCGACTACGAGCAGTACTTC. The full variable domain, with the rest looked up from reference TRBV7-6 and TRBJ2-7, is GAGVSQSPRYKVTKRGQDVALRCDPISGHVSLYWYRQALGQGPEFLTYFNYEAQQDKSGLPNDRFSAERPEGSISTLTIQRTEQRDSAMYRCASSLAGDYEQYFGPGTRLTVT.

The V call is TRBV18, the J call TRBJ1-1; a possible D gene is TRBD1 (6 bases). Germline-derived CDR1 and CDR2 are KGHSH and LQKENI. This CDR3 region has 15 residues. V gave up 1 base and J gave up 3 bases, with 12 bases separating them. CDR3 amino acids: CASSPRDTSYTEAFF. The CDR3 nucleotides read TGTGCCAGCTCACCACGGGACACCTCTTACACTGAAGCTTTCTTT. Based on the CDR3 plus reference TRBV18 and TRBJ1-1, the full variable domain is NAGVMQNPRHLVRRRGQEARLRCSPMKGHSHVYWYRQLPEEGLKFMVYLQKENIIDESGMPKERFSAEFPKEGPSILRIQQVVRGDSAAYFCASSPRDTSYTEAFFGQGTRLTVV.

The CDR3 sequence is CASSIIHYNEQFF. CDR3 nucleotides: TGTGCCAGTAGTATTATACACTACAATGAGCAGTTCTTC. The chain employs TRBV19 and TRBJ2-1; no clear D. The CDR3 has 13 amino acids. Germline V gene sequence: CDR1 LNHDA, CDR2 SQIVND (reference sequence). The germline V and J ends were trimmed by 3 bases and 3 bases, with 6 bases remaining between them.

This clone was observed once. The rearrangement links TRBV6-5 to TRBJ2-1; D might be TRBD2 (6 bases). The V end lost 2 bases, the J end lost 9 bases, and 11 bases lay between the germline ends. Per the germline V gene, CDR1 is MNHEY and CDR2 is SVGAGI. The CDR3 has 13 residues. The CDR3 DNA sequence: TGTGCCAGCAGTTACGCTAGCGCCCTTGAGCAGTTCTTC. Amino acids: CASSYASALEQFF.

The CDR3 loop reads CASSVTGGGEQFF. The CDR3 DNA sequence: TGTGCCAGCAGTGTTACAGGGGGAGGCGAGCAGTTCTTC. This chain connects TRBV6-5 to TRBJ2-1; 8 bases fit TRBD1. Germline-derived CDR1 and CDR2 are MNHEY and SVGAGI. V lost 5 bases and J lost 10; bases outside the gene matches: 7. The CDR3 has 13 residues.

The CDR3 here is CASSESRRGGELFF. CDR3 nucleotide sequence: TGTGCCAGCAGTGAATCCCGGCGGGGCGGGGAGCTGTTTTTT. The chain combines TRBV6-1 with TRBJ2-2, with D maybe TRBD2 (6 bases). The length of the CDR3 is 14 residues. The V end was cut by 2 bases, the J end by 7 bases, with 11 bases between. The germline gives CDR1 MNHNS, CDR2 SASEGT.

This clone was found once. The same CDR3 can be traced to other DNA sequences in this sample. The genes are TRBV27 and TRBJ2-1; D remains ambiguous. The length of the CDR3 is 12 residues. The V gene's germline CDR1 is MNHEY and CDR2 SMNVEV (reference sequence). V gave up 6 bases and J gave up 2 bases, with 5 bases separating them. DNA for the CDR3: TGTGCCAGCAGCTCGACCTACAATGAGCAGTTCTTC. Its protein product is CASSSTYNEQFF.

In DNA, the CDR3 is TGCGCCAGCAGCCAAGGTGAGGGGGATGAGCAGTTCTTC. Its translation is CASSQGEGDEQFF. V usage is TRBV4-1 and J usage is TRBJ2-1, with D perhaps TRBD1 (6 bases). CDR1 and CDR2 (germline): MGHRA, YSYEKL. The CDR3 is 13 residues long. V was shortened by 1 base and J by 8 bases, with 9 bases between the two germline ends.

A few counts support this clone. The V and J genes are TRBV10-3 and TRBJ1-6; possible D gene TRBD1, 6 bases. The CDR3 length is 14 residues. Germline values: CDR1 ENHRY, CDR2 SYGVKD. The V gene lost 4 bases and the J gene lost 6 bases, with 10 bases spanning the gap. DNA for the CDR3: TGTGCCATCAGTGGGGCAGGGGTTAATTCACCCCTCCACTTT. Residues: CAISGAGVNSPLHF.

This chain links TRBV20-1 with TRBJ2-1, with D unclear. Germline V gene sequence: CDR1 DFQATT, CDR2 SNEGSKA (reference sequence). CDR3 length: 11 amino acids. The V gene lost 6 bases and the J gene lost 9 bases, with 12 bases spanning the gap. CDR3 in amino acids: CSALERPEQFF. The DNA for the CDR3 is TGCAGTGCACTTGAGAGGCCTGAGCAGTTCTTC.